The 10 T cell receptor beta chains presented below share a single source sample, sequenced in a study of blood T cell repertoires in COVID-19. TCRdb's copy holds only in-frame clones and misses some; the assay was immunoSEQ multiplex PCR. In the table there are fewer than 300,000 clones, approximately 84% of which are singletons. The sample consisted of peripheral blood. These TCRs come from a human donor with COVID-19, enrolled during active disease. The donor label of this sample is uncertain.

This clone came up a few times. The rearrangement uses TRBV19 and TRBJ1-5; D may be TRBD1 (5 bases). V was cut by 3 bases and J by 6 bases, with 12 bases left in between. Germline V CDR1 and CDR2: LNHDA, SQIVND (reference sequence). The CDR3 has 14 amino acids. This chain's CDR3 is CASSISREGQPQHF. The DNA of the CDR3 is TGTGCCAGTAGTATCTCCAGGGAGGGTCAGCCCCAGCATTTT. Drawing the rest from reference TRBV19 and TRBJ1-5, the complete variable domain is DGGITQSPKYLFRKEGQNVTLSCEQNLNHDAMYWYRQDPGQGLRLIYYSQIVNDFQKGDIAEGYSVSREKKESFPLTVTSAQKNPTAFYLCASSISREGQPQHFGDGTRLSIL.

Concerning this clone itself: At one end, the junction sequence differs from germline, possibly due to a read error. The chain is built from TRBV7-7 and TRBJ2-5, with 7 nucleotides matching TRBD1. The CDR3 is made up of 13 amino acids. CDR1 and CDR2 from the germline V gene are SSHAT and FNYEAQ (reference sequence). CDR3 DNA sequence: TGTGCTAGCAGCCCGGACAGGCAAGAGACCCAGTACTTC. This translates into CASSPDRQETQYF.

The chain combines TRBV4-1 with TRBJ2-4; TRBD1 matches at 9 bases. Germline V gives CDR1 MGHRA, CDR2 YSYEKL. The CDR3 spans 17 residues. V was pared by 0 bases and J by 2 bases, with 5 bases of the junction left unmatched. The CDR3 DNA is TGCGCCAGCAGCCAAGACAGGGACAGGGTGACCAAAAACATTCAGTACTTC. This sequence encodes CASSQDRDRVTKNIQYF.

The chain uses TRBV19 and TRBJ2-1; TRBD2 matches 8 bases. The length of the CDR3 is 17 residues. Germline values: CDR1 LNHDA, CDR2 SQIVND (reference sequence). V shed 4 bases, J shed 5 bases, and the junction held 13 bases outside the gene matches. This CDR3 is CASSTRSTGGDDNEQFF. The CDR3 DNA reads as TGTGCCAGTAGTACAAGATCGACGGGAGGGGACGACAATGAGCAGTTCTTC.

This clone has only one observation. The rearrangement joins TRBV6-5 to TRBJ1-5; D possibly corresponds to TRBD1 (5 bases). In germline, CDR1 is MNHEY, CDR2 SVGAGI. This CDR3 spans 15 amino acids. Trimming took 6 bases from V and 0 from J, leaving 12 bases between them. The CDR3, as DNA: TGTGCCAGCAGGAGCACCCAGGGTAGCAATCAGCCCCAGCATTTT. It encodes CASRSTQGSNQPQHF.

The J gene is TRBJ1-1, the V gene TRBV25-1; TRBD1 might be the D (5 bases). V was shortened by 3 bases and J by 2 bases, with 13 bases between the two germline ends. Germline-derived CDR1 and CDR2 are MGHDK and SYGVNS. The CDR3 sequence is 15 residues long. The CDR3 nucleotides are TGTGCCAGCAGTGAGGCGGGGGACTTAAACACTGAAGCTTTCTTT. Protein: CASSEAGDLNTEAFF.

The genes are TRBV28 and TRBJ2-1; D uncertain. The CDR3 loop spans 12 amino acids. CDR1 is MDHEN and CDR2 is SYDVKM in the germline V gene. Trimming took 6 bases from V and 3 from J, leaving 6 bases between them. CDR3 nucleotide sequence: TGTGCCAGCAGCGTAGTCTACAATGAGCAGTTCTTC. Translating gives CASSVVYNEQFF.

The V call is TRBV28, the J call TRBJ1-1; TRBD1 might be the D (6 bases). With 7 bases removed from V and 0 bases from J, the gap between germline ends came to 12 bases. The CDR3 contains 14 residues. Germline assignment: CDR1 MDHEN and CDR2 SYDVKM. This chain's CDR3 is CASTADSLNTEAFF. CDR3 coding DNA: TGTGCCAGCACCGCGGACAGCCTGAACACTGAAGCTTTCTTT.

The V gene is TRBV28, the J gene TRBJ2-1; D gene ambiguous. The germline gives CDR1 MDHEN, CDR2 SYDVKM. The CDR3 extends over 15 amino acids. The V end was cut by 4 bases, the J end by 4 bases, with 14 bases between. CDR3 in amino acids: CASSSSTGWYNEQFF. CDR3 DNA sequence: TGTGCCAGCAGTTCCTCAACCGGGTGGTACAATGAGCAGTTCTTC.

Worth noting for this clone: Since a much larger clone is just one base distant, this may be a read error. The rearrangement joins TRBV7-3 to TRBJ1-1; the match to TRBD1 covers 7 bases. The length of the CDR3 is 13 residues. The V gene end was trimmed by 4 bases and the J gene end by 1 base; junction bases not matched to a gene: 0. CDR1 and CDR2 from the germline V gene are SGHTA and FQGTGA. Here the CDR3 reads CASSWTGNTEAFF. In nucleotides, the CDR3 is TGTGCCAGCAGCTGGACAGGGAACACTGAAGCTTTCTTT.